This T cell receptor (beta chain) was retrieved from a study of identical twins. Findings of the study overall: Excess low generation probability was seen in twin-shared out-of-frame alpha sequences. Because invariant MAIT and iNKT cells could be present, zero-insertion analyses could be partly confounded. Models underestimated TCR alpha sharing (out-of-frame) in monozygotic twins.

TCRdb passed the 5' RACE reads through MiXCR, listing each CDR3 protein once. The sample yields hundreds of thousands of distinct CDR3 sequences, approximately 20% seen once. Trimming took 5 bases from V and 3 from J, leaving 11 bases between them. This CDR3 is 14 amino acids long. To note about this clonotype: Its specificity is not known.

This same sample was also taken into another study, of yellow fever vaccine responses in identical twins.

The origin of this receptor is a woman between 18 and 29 years old in good health. The chain employs TRBV12-3 or TRBV12-4 and TRBJ2-1; possible D gene TRBD1, 5 bases. The sample was CD4+ T cells sorted from blood. The CDR3 reads CASSPGYSYNEQFF. CDR3 DNA sequence: TGTGCCAGCAGTCCAGGGTATAGCTACAATGAGCAGTTCTTC.